Shown below are 15 T cell receptor beta chains from a single sample sequenced in a study of cytomegalovirus exposure and HLA in healthy donors. Profiling relied on immunoSEQ multiplex PCR, and the TCRdb table lists in-frame clones only, not all of them. This table holds fewer than 200,000 clones, nearly 90% found once. Sequencing was performed on PBMCs. These receptors were taken from a woman aged 18-29 years in good health and CMV-seropositive.

The V and J genes are TRBV11-3 and TRBJ2-1, with no clear D. V lost 1 base and J 3 bases, leaving 7 bases between the germline ends. Germline CDR1 and CDR2: SGHNT and YENEEA. This CDR3 has 14 residues. This CDR3 reads CASSLGTGYNEQFF. CDR3 nucleotide sequence: TGTGCCAGCAGCTTAGGAACTGGCTACAATGAGCAGTTCTTC.

In its sample, this clone was seen once. The chain combines TRBV6-5 with TRBJ1-5; maybe TRBD1 (6 bases). The germline V gene encodes CDR1 MNHEY and CDR2 SVGAGI. The CDR3 is 13 amino acids. The ends were cut back, 6 bases at V and 3 bases at J, with 9 bases in the middle. DNA for the CDR3: TGTGCCAGCAGAAGGGACAACAATCAGCCCCAGCATTTT. This gives the protein CASRRDNNQPQHF.

The rearrangement joins TRBV5-6 to TRBJ1-4, with D perhaps TRBD1 (5 bases). The CDR3 totals 13 residues. Germline values: CDR1 SGHDT, CDR2 YYEEEE. The germline V and J ends were trimmed by 1 base and 8 bases, with 9 bases remaining between them. The CDR3 is CASSLQGGEKLFF. The CDR3 coding sequence is TGTGCCAGCAGCTTGCAGGGTGGAGAAAAACTGTTTTTT.

V is TRBV4-1 and J is TRBJ2-7; 10 bases agree with TRBD2. This CDR3 is 15 amino acids long. Germline V gene lookup returns CDR1 MGHRA and CDR2 YSYEKL. The V and J ends lost 2 bases and 2 bases, in that order; junction bases with no gene match: 3. The chain's CDR3 is CASSQTSGNTYEQYF. CDR3 coding DNA: TGCGCCAGCAGCCAAACTAGCGGGAACACCTACGAGCAGTACTTC.

The J gene is TRBJ2-1, the V gene TRBV7-9; 8 bases are a match to TRBD1. The V and J ends lost 5 bases and 5 bases, in that order; junction bases with no gene match: 5. Germline CDR1 reads SEHNR; CDR2 reads FQNEAQ (reference sequence). The CDR3 totals 14 residues. The CDR3 here is CASSLGQGHNEQFF. CDR3 DNA sequence: TGTGCCAGCAGCCTTGGACAGGGCCACAATGAGCAGTTCTTC.

This chain uses TRBV7-2 with TRBJ2-6; D is possibly TRBD2 (5 bases). The germline CDR1 and CDR2 sequences are SGHTA and FQGNSA. There are 16 residues in the CDR3. Trimming removed 1 base at V and 1 base at J, with 8 bases between. CDR3: CASSLGSGSGANVLTF. In nucleotides, the CDR3 is TGTGCCAGCAGCTTAGGGAGCGGTTCTGGGGCCAACGTCCTGACTTTC.

The J gene is TRBJ1-2, the V gene TRBV18; D is perhaps TRBD1 (5 bases). V lost 3 bases and J lost 5, with 16 bases in between. Germline V lookup: CDR1 KGHSH, CDR2 LQKENI. The CDR3 extends over 15 amino acids. For the CDR3, the DNA is TGTGCCAGCTCACCCCCGGGCCGGGACTCATATGGCTACACCTTC. Amino acids: CASSPPGRDSYGYTF.

The CDR3, as DNA: TGCGCCAGCAGCTTGGGGACAGGGATGTACCAAGAGACCCAGTACTTC. Protein sequence: CASSLGTGMYQETQYF. The rearrangement uses TRBV5-1 and TRBJ2-5, with 8 bases fitting TRBD1. The CDR3 is 16 amino acids. Germline CDR1 SGHRS, CDR2 YFSETQ. V was pared by 0 bases and J by 0 bases, with 4 bases of the junction left unmatched.

V gene TRBV4-1 combines with J gene TRBJ2-7, with TRBD2 matching over 10 bases. Per germline, CDR1 MGHRA and CDR2 YSYEKL. V shed 6 bases, J shed 5 bases, and the junction held 13 bases outside the gene matches. CDR3 length: 16 residues. The CDR3 loop reads CASSFGQREGSDEQYF. The DNA for the CDR3 is TGCGCCAGCAGTTTCGGCCAGCGGGAGGGCTCGGACGAGCAGTACTTC.

This clone was recorded only once. The rearrangement uses TRBV29-1 and TRBJ2-2; unclear D gene. The CDR3 totals 13 residues. Germline lookup yields CDR1 SQVTM and CDR2 ANQGSEA. V lost 3 bases to trimming and J lost 1 base, with 6 bases between them. The CDR3 DNA is TGCAGCGTTGATTCGGGGAACACCGGGGAGCTGTTTTTT. Protein product: CSVDSGNTGELFF.

The chain employs TRBV6-4 and TRBJ1-1, with D unclear. There are 13 residues in the CDR3. V lost 5 bases to trimming and J lost 0 bases, with 7 bases between them. The germline gives CDR1 MRHNA, CDR2 SNTAGT. CDR3 DNA: TGTGCCAGCAGTATAGACTTGAACACTGAAGCTTTCTTT. Translated, it gives CASSIDLNTEAFF.

This rearrangement joins TRBV11-3 to TRBJ1-5; TRBD1 is a possible D gene (5 bases). The CDR3 consists of 13 residues. Deletions cut 5 bases from V and 3 bases from J, with 8 bases between. Germline values: CDR1 SGHNT, CDR2 YENEEA. The CDR3 DNA reads TGTGCCAGCAGCCGACAGTTCAATCAGCCCCAGCATTTT. Amino acid sequence: CASSRQFNQPQHF.

J is TRBJ2-3 and V is TRBV27, with 12 bases aligning to TRBD2. Germline loops: CDR1 MNHEY, CDR2 SMNVEV (reference sequence). CDR3 length: 19 residues. The J segment lost 0 bases and the V segment lost 5 bases, leaving 12 bases of the junction unmatched. CDR3 in amino acids: CASSPRTGLAGRSTDTQYF. For the CDR3, the DNA is TGTGCCAGCAGTCCCCGGACCGGACTAGCGGGAAGAAGCACAGATACGCAGTATTTT.

The sample holds one count of this clone. The chain joins TRBV5-6 to TRBJ2-1; 8 nucleotides align to TRBD2. Germline CDR1 SGHDT, CDR2 YYEEEE. The CDR3 totals 18 residues. V shed 4 bases, J shed 1 base, and the junction held 13 bases outside the gene matches. The CDR3 protein is CASSPPTGTRGSYNEQFF. In nucleotides, the CDR3 is TGTGCCAGCAGCCCGCCTACCGGGACTAGGGGGTCCTACAATGAGCAGTTCTTC.

The V and J genes are TRBV29-1 and TRBJ2-7, with 11 bases aligning to TRBD2. Trimming took 1 base from V and 7 from J; bases not matched to a gene: 6. Germline CDR1 SQVTM, CDR2 ANQGSEA. The CDR3 covers 14 residues. The CDR3 DNA is TGCAGCGTTGAAGCCATAGCGGGAGGGCGGGAGCAGTACTTC. Protein: CSVEAIAGGREQYF.